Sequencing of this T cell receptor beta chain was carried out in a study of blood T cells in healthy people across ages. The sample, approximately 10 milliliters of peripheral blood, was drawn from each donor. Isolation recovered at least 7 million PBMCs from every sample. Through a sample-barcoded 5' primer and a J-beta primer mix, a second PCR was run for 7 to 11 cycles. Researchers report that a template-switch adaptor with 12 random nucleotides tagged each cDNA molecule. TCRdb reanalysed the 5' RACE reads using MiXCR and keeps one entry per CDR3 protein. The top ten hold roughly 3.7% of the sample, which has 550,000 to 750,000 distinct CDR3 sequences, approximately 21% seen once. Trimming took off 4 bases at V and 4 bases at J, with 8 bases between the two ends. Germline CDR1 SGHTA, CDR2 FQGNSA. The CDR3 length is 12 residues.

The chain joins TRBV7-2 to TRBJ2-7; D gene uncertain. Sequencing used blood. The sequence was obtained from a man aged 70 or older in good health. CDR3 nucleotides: TGTGCCAGCAGCTATAACCCATACGAGCAGTACTTC. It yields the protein CASSYNPYEQYF.